This TCR beta chain came from a study of shared clonotypes between healthy human individuals. Trimming cost V 0 bases and J 6 bases, with 9 bases left between them. Looked up from germline, CDR1 is SGHDT and CDR2 is YYEEEE. The length of the CDR3 is 13 residues. TCRdb's table, derived via immunoSEQ multiplex PCR, lists solely in-frame clones and lacks some. Of under 2,500,000 clones listed, 90% to 97% are singletons. This chain connects TRBV5-6 to TRBJ1-1; D is unresolved. Input material: naive CD4+ T cells sorted from blood. The subset is: CD45RA+ positively selected. This receptor was taken from a man between 18 and 35 years old in good health. The CDR3 protein is CASSLATPSEAFF. The CDR3 DNA is TGTGCCAGCAGCTTGGCTACACCCTCTGAAGCTTTCTTT.